This T cell receptor beta chain was documented in a study of blood T cell repertoires in COVID-19. Study summary: T cells, B-cell-depleted T cells, or PBMCs provided the cDNA or gDNA that served as material.

Here immunoSEQ multiplex PCR was the method, and the copy in TCRdb shows in-frame clones only, minus some. The top ten hold 1.5% to 2% of the sample, which has about 210,000 clones, approximately 91% seen once. The sample holds a few counts of this clone. The CDR3 is 13 residues long. J gave up 6 bases and V 4 bases, and 5 bases lay outside the gene matches. The germline V gene encodes CDR1 SGHAT and CDR2 FQNNGV. The rearrangement joins TRBV11-2 to TRBJ2-7; TRBD1 agrees at 8 bases. Sequencing was performed on peripheral blood. The TCR was taken from a man in his late teens or twenties with active or convalescent COVID-19. CDR3 nucleotides: TGTGCCAGCAGCTCGGTGACAGGGGCCGAGCAGTACTTC. Residues: CASSSVTGAEQYF.